This T cell receptor beta chain was retrieved from a study of post-analysis software for immune sequencing data. Findings and limits, study-wide: Compared with controls, patients had more of about 5 TRBV segments, including TRBV5-6, TRBV5-1 and TRBV20-1. Strong co-clustering by F measure linked samples that shared a preparation batch. Compared against controls, patients with multiple sclerosis displayed significantly lower normalized Chao1 diversity.

Points on this clonotype: Its antigen is as yet unknown.

Unique molecular identifiers were present in the TCR beta cDNA libraries. TCRdb processed the PCR reads anew with MiXCR; each CDR3 protein has one entry. This sample has hundreds of thousands of distinct CDR3 sequences, with roughly 47% found just once. V gave up 5 bases and J gave up 0 bases, with 18 bases separating them. There are 17 residues in the CDR3. Germline CDR1 SGHTA, CDR2 FQGNSA. The genes are TRBV7-2 and TRBJ2-3; a possible D gene is TRBD1 (7 bases). The origin of this receptor is a girl aged 5-17 years with multiple sclerosis. Specimen: blood. The CDR3: CASSRRRRGLSTDTQYF. CDR3 nucleotide sequence: TGTGCCAGCAGCCGACGGCGGAGGGGGCTGAGCACAGATACGCAGTATTTT.